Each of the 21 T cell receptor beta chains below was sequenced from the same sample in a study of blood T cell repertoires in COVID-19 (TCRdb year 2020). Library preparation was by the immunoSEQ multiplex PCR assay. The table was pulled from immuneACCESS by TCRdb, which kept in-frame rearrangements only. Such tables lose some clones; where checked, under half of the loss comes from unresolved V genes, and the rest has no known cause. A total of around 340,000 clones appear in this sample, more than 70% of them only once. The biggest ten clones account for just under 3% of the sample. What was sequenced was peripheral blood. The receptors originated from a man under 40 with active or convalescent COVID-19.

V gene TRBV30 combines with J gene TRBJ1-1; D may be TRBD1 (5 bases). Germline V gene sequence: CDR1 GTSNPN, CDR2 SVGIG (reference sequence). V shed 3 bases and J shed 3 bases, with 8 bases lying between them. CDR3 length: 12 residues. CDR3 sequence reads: CAWSGGDTEAFF. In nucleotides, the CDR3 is TGTGCCTGGAGCGGAGGGGACACTGAAGCTTTCTTT. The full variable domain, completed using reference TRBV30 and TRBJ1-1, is SQTIHQWPATLVQPVGSPLSLECTVEGTSNPNLYWYRQAAGRGLQLLFYSVGIGQISSEVPQNLSASRPQDRQFILSSKKLLLSDSGFYLCAWSGGDTEAFFGQGTRLTVV.

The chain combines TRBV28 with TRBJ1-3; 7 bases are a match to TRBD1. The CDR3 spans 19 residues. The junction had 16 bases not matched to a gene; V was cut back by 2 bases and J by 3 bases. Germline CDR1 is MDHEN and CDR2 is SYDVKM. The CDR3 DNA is TGTGCCAGCAGTTTACCCCCCCTCTCGACAGGGCAGAATGGAAACACCATATATTTT. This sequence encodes CASSLPPLSTGQNGNTIYF.

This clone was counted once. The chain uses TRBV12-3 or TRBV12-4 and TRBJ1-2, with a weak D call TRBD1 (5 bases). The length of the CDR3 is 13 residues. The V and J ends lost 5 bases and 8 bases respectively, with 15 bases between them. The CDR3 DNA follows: TGTGCCAGCAGTCCATGGCAGGGCACCGGCTACACCTTC. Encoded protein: CASSPWQGTGYTF.

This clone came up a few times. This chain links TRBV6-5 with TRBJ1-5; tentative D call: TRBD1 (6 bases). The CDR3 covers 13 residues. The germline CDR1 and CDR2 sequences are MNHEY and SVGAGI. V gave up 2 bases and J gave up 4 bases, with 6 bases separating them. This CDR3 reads CASSYTGNQPQHF. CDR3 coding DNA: TGTGCCAGCAGTTACACAGGGAATCAGCCCCAGCATTTT.

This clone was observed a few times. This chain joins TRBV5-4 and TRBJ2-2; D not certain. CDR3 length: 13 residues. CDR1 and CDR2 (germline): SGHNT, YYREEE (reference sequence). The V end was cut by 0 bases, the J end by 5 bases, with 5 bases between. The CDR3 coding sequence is TGTGCCAGCAGCTTGGCAGGAACCGGGGAGCTGTTTTTT. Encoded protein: CASSLAGTGELFF. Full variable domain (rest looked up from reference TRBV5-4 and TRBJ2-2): ETGVTQSPTHLIKTRGQQVTLRCSSQSGHNTVSWYQQALGQGPQFIFQYYREEENGRGNFPPRFSGLQFPNYSSELNVNALELDDSALYLCASSLAGTGELFFGEGSRLTVL.

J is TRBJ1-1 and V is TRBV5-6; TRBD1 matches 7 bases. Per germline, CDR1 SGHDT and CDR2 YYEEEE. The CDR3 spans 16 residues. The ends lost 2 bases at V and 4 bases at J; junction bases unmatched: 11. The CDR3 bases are TGTGCCAGCAGCTTCATAGCGACAGGGCCGGGCACTGAAGCTTTCTTT. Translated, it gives CASSFIATGPGTEAFF.

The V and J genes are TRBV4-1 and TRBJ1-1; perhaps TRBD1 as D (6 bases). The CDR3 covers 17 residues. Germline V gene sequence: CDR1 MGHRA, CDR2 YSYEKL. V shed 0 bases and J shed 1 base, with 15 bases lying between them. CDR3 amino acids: CASSQDFRGGRNTEAFF. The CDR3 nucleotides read TGCGCCAGCAGCCAAGATTTTCGGGGGGGCCGGAACACTGAAGCTTTCTTT.

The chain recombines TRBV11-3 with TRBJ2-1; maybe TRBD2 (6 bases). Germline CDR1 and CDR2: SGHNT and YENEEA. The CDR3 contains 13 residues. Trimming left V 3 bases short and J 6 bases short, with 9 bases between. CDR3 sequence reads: CASSFGGANEQFF. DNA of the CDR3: TGTGCCAGCAGCTTCGGAGGGGCCAATGAGCAGTTCTTC.

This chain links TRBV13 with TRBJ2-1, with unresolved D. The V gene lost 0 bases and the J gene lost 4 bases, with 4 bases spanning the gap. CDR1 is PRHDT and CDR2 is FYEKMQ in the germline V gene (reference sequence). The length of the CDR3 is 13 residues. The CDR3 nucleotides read TGTGCCAGCAGCTTAGGACAATACAATGAGCAGTTCTTC. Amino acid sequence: CASSLGQYNEQFF.

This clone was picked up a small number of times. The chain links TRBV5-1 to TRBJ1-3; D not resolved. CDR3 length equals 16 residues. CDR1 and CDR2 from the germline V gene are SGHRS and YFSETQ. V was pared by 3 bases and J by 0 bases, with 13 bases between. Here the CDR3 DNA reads TGCGCCAGCAGCTACTCGACGGAGGACTCTGGAAACACCATATATTTT. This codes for CASSYSTEDSGNTIYF.

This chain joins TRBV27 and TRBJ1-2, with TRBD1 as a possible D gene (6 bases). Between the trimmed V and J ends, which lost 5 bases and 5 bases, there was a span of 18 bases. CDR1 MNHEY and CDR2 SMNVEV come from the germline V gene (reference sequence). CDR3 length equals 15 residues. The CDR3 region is CASSLLGQKRYGYTF. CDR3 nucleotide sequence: TGTGCCAGCAGTCTGCTCGGACAGAAACGGTATGGCTACACCTTC.

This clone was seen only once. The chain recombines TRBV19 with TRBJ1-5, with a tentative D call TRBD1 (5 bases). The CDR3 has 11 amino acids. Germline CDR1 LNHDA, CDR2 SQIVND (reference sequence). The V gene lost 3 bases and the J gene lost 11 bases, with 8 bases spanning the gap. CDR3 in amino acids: CASSIEGAQHF. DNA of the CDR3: TGTGCCAGTAGTATCGAAGGGGCCCAGCATTTT.

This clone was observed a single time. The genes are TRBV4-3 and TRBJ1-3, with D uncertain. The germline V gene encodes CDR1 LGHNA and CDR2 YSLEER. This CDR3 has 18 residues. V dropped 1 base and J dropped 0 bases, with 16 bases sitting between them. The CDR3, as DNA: TGCGCCAGCAGCCAAGGTTGGGTACCGCGGGCCTCTGGAAACACCATATATTTT. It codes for CASSQGWVPRASGNTIYF.

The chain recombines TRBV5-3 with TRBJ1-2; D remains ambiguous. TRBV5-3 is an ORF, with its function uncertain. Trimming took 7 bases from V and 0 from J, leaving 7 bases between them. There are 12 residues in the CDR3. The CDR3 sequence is CARLIANYGYTF. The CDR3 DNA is TGTGCCAGACTCATAGCTAACTATGGCTACACCTTC.

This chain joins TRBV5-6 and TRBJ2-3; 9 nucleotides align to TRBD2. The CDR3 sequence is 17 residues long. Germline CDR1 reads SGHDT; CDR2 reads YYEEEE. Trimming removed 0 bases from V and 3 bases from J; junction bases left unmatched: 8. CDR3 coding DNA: TGTGCCAGCAGCTTGGGCCCACTTGCGGGAGGGACAGATACGCAGTATTTT. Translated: CASSLGPLAGGTDTQYF.

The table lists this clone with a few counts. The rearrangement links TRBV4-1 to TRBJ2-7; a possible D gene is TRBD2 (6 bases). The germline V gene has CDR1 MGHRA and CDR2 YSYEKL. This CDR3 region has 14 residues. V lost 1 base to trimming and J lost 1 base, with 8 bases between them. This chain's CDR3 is CASSQAGESYEQYF. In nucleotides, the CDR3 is TGCGCCAGCAGCCAAGCGGGAGAATCCTACGAGCAGTACTTC.

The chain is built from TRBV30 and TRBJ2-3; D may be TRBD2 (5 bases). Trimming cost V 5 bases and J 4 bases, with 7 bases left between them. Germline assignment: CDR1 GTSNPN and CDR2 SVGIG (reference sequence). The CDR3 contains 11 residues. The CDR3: CAWGRADTQYF. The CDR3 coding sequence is TGTGCCTGGGGGAGAGCAGATACGCAGTATTTT.

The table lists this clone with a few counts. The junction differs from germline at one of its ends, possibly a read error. Here the CDR3 reads CAIGEAGGIGAGELFF. CDR3 nucleotides: TGTGCCATCGGTGAAGCGGGAGGTATTGGGGCCGGGGAGCTGTTTTTT. The J gene is TRBJ2-2, the V gene TRBV10-3; 9 positions agree with TRBD2. Germline V gives CDR1 ENHRY, CDR2 SYGVKD. There are 16 residues in the CDR3.

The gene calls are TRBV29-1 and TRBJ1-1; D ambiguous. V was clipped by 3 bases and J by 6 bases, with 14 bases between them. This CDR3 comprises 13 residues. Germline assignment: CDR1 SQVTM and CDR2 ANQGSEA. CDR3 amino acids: CSVDEGLRAEAFF. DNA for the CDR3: TGCAGCGTTGATGAGGGTCTGAGGGCTGAAGCTTTCTTT. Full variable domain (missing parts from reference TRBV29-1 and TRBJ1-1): SAVISQKPSRDICQRGTSLTIQCQVDSQVTMMFWYRQQPGQSLTLIATANQGSEATYESGFVIDKFPISRPNLTFSTLTVSNMSPEDSSIYLCSVDEGLRAEAFFGQGTRLTVV.

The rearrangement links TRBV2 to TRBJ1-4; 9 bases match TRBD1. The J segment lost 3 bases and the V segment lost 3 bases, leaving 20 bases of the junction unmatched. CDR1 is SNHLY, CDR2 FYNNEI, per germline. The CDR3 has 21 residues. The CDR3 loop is CASSDGTGTPNPIGANEKLFF. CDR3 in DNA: TGTGCCAGCAGTGATGGGACAGGGACCCCCAATCCAATCGGCGCTAATGAAAAACTGTTTTTT.

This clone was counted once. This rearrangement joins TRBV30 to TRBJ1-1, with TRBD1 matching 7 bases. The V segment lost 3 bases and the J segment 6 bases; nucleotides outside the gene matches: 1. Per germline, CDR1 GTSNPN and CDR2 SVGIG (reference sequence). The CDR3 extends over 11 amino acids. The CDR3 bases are TGTGCCTGGAGAGGGGGCCCTGAAGCTTTCTTT. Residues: CAWRGGPEAFF.